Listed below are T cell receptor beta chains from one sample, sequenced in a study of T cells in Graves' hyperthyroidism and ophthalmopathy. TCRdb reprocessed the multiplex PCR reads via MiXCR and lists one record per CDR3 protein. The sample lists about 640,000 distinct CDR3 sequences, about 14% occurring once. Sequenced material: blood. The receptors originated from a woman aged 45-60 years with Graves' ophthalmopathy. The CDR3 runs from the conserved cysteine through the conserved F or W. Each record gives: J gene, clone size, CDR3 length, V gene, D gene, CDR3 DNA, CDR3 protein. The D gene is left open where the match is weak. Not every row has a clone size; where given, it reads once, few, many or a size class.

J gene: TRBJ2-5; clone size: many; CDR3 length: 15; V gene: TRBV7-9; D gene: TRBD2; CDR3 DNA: TGTGCCAGCAGCTTGGACCTAGCGGGAGCTGAGACCCAGTACTTC; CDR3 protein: CASSLDLAGAETQYF
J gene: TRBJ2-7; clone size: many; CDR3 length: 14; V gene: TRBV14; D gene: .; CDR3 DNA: TGTGCCAGCAGCCATCCACTAGTTTCCTACGAGCAGTACTTC; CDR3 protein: CASSHPLVSYEQYF
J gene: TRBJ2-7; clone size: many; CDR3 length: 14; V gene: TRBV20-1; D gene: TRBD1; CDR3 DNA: TGCAGTGCGACCCCCGGACAGGGACCCTACGAGCAGTACTTC; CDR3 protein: CSATPGQGPYEQYF
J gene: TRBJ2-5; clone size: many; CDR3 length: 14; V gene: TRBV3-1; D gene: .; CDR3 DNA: TGTGCCAGCAGCCAATTTGTGCTGCAAGAGACCCAGTACTTC; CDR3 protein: CASSQFVLQETQYF
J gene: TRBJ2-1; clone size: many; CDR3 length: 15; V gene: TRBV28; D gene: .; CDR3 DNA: TGTGCCAGCCTAAACCGGGACAAGGGCTACAATGAGCAGTTCTTC; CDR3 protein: CASLNRDKGYNEQFF
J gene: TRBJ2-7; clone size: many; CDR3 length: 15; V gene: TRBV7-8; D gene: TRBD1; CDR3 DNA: TGTGCCAGCAGCTTAGAGGGACAGGGGTTGAACGAGCAGTACTTC; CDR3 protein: CASSLEGQGLNEQYF
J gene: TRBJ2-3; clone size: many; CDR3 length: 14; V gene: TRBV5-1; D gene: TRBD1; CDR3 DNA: TGCGCCAGCAGCAGGGACAGGGACACAGATACGCAGTATTTT; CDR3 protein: CASSRDRDTDTQYF
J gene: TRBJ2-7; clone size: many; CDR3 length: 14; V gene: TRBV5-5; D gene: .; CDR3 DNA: TGTGCCAGCAGCTTGTGGACGGGGACCTACGAGCAGTACTTC; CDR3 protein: CASSLWTGTYEQYF
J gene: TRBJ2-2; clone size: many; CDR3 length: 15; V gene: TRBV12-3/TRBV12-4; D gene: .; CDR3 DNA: TGTGCCAGCAGCGGACCCGTCAGGGTTACCGGGGAGCTGTTTTTT; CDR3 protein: CASSGPVRVTGELFF
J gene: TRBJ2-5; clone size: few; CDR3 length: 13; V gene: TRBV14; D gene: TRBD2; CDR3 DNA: TGTGCCAGCAGCCAAGTGAAAGGCGGGGGTCAGTACTTC; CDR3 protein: CASSQVKGGGQYF
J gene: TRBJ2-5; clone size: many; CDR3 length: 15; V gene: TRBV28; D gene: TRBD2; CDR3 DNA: TGTGCCAGCGCGGGGGGGTTCGTGGGGCTAAAGACCCAGTACTTC; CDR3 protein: CASAGGFVGLKTQYF
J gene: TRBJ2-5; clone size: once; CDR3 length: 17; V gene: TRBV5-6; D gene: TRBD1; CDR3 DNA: TGTGCCAGCAGCTTGGTTTTCCCTCGGACAGGTGACGAGACCCAGTACTTC; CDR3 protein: CASSLVFPRTGDETQYF
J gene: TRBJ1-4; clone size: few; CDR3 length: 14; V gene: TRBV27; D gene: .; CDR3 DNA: TGTGCCAGCAGGGGACTATCAACTAATGAAAAACTGTTTTTT; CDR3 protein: CASRGLSTNEKLFF
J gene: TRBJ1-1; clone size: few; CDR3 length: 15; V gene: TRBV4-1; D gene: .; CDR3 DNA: TGCGCCAGCAGCCAAGTGGGGGGTTTGGACACTGAAGCTTTCTTT; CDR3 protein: CASSQVGGLDTEAFF
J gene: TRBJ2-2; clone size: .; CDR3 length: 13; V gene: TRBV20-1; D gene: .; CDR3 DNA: TGCAGTGCCATTAGTGGGGCAGGCGGGGAGCTGTTTTTT; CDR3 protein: CSAISGAGGELFF
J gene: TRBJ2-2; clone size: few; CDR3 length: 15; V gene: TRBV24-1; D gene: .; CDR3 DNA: TGTGCCACCAGCCCGGACAGACCGAACACCGGGGAGCTGTTTTTT; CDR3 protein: CATSPDRPNTGELFF
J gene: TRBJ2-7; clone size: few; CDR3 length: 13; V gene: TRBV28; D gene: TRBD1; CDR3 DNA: TGTGCCAGCAAAGCCGGGACAGTACCCGAGCAGTACTTC; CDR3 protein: CASKAGTVPEQYF
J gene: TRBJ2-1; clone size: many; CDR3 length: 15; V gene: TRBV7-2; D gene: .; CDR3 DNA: TGTGCCAGCAAAGTGGCGGTTTACTCCTACAATGAGCAGTTCTTC; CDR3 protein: CASKVAVYSYNEQFF
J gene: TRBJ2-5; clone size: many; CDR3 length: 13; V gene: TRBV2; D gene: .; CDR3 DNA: TGTGCCAGCAGACCCGCGGGGTGGGAGACCCAGTACTTC; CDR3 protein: CASRPAGWETQYF
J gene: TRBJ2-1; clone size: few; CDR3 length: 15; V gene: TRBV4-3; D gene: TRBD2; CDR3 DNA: TGCGCCAGCAGCGGGATAGCGGGGGGGTACAATGAGCAGTTCTTC; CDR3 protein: CASSGIAGGYNEQFF
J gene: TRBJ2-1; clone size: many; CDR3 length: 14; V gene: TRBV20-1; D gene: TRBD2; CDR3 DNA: TGCAGTGCTAGGCGGGAGGGCCCCTACAATGAGCAGTTCTTC; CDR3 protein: CSARREGPYNEQFF
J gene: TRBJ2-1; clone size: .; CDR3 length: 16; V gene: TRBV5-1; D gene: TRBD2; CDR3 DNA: TGCGCCAGCAGCTTGACTAGCGGGAGTTTGGTGGGTGAGCAGTTCTTC; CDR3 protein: CASSLTSGSLVGEQFF